The clone carrying this T cell receptor (beta chain) came up a few times. Its antigen is as yet unknown. At one boundary the junction diverges from the germline segment, which might be a read error. The sample originates from a study of cytomegalovirus exposure and HLA in healthy donors. At the level of the study: One earlier analysis, a look at roughly 170 million T cells, found around 110 million unique TCR beta sequences. General study findings and limits: Available immune exposure information covered CMV serostatus only. Presence/absence analysis assumed near-uniform sequencing depth across donors.

The CDR3 is made up of 12 amino acids. The germline CDR1 and CDR2 sequences are SNHLY and FYNNEI. 60 Vbeta and 13 Jbeta primers were used in PCR. Clones were read by immunoSEQ multiplex PCR, and TCRdb kept only the in-frame ones, dropping some. The sample holds under 200,000 clones, approximately 80% seen once. The specimen sequenced was PBMCs. The chain carries TRBV2 and TRBJ2-1; weak D call: TRBD2 (5 bases). The sequence derives from a woman between 50 and 59 years old in good health and CMV-seropositive. The CDR3 bases are TGTGCCAGCACCCCCATGGAGGACCAGCAGGTCTTC. Translated, it gives CASTPMEDQQVF. The variable domain in full, with the rest retrieved from reference TRBV2 and TRBJ2-1, is EPEVTQTPSHQVTQMGQEVILRCVPISNHLYFYWYRQILGQKVEFLVSFYNNEISEKSEIFDDQFSVERPDGSNFTLKIRSTKLEDSAMYFCASTPMEDQQVFGPGTRLTVL.